A selection of T cell receptor beta chains follows, all from one sample in a study of cytomegalovirus exposure and HLA in healthy donors. Some clones are missing from TCRdb's copy, which holds only in-frame ones; the method was immunoSEQ multiplex PCR. The top ten clones hold 4.1% of a sample with around 160,000 clones, around 83% of them seen once. What was sequenced was PBMCs. The receptors were sampled from a man aged 45 to 65 in good health and CMV-seropositive. Both conserved end residues are part of each CDR3. D genes are given only for firm matches. Size values are once, few and many counts, or a class for expanded clones, and some rows have none.

j_gene: TRBJ1-4
len: 14
d_gene: -
abundance: -
v_gene: TRBV6-5
CDR3nt: TGTGCCAGCAAGAGATCGTTAACTAATGAAAAACTGTTTTTT
CDR3aa: CASKRSLTNEKLFF

j_gene: TRBJ1-4
len: 15
d_gene: TRBD1
abundance: -
v_gene: TRBV2
CDR3nt: TGTGCCAGCAGTGAATTCCAGGGGGCTAATGAAAAACTGTTTTTT
CDR3aa: CASSEFQGANEKLFF

j_gene: TRBJ1-1
len: 13
d_gene: -
abundance: -
v_gene: TRBV5-8
CDR3nt: TGTGCCAGCAGCTTGGTCAGGGGAGCTGAAGCTTTCTTT
CDR3aa: CASSLVRGAEAFF

j_gene: TRBJ1-3
len: 15
d_gene: -
abundance: -
v_gene: TRBV5-5
CDR3nt: TGTGCCAGCGGTCCGGGGGGAACCTCTGGAAACACCATATATTTT
CDR3aa: CASGPGGTSGNTIYF

j_gene: TRBJ2-1
len: 14
d_gene: -
abundance: -
v_gene: TRBV27
CDR3nt: TGTGCCAGCAGTCCCGACTACCGATACAATGAGCAGTTCTTC
CDR3aa: CASSPDYRYNEQFF

j_gene: TRBJ1-6
len: 13
d_gene: -
abundance: -
v_gene: TRBV2
CDR3nt: TGTGCCAGCAGGGACAACTATAATTCACCCCTCCACTTT
CDR3aa: CASRDNYNSPLHF

j_gene: TRBJ2-3
len: 14
d_gene: -
abundance: -
v_gene: TRBV5-6
CDR3nt: TGTGCCAGCAGCTACCCAAGTAGTTCGGATACGCAGTATTTT
CDR3aa: CASSYPSSSDTQYF

j_gene: TRBJ2-1
len: 14
d_gene: -
abundance: once
v_gene: TRBV6-6
CDR3nt: TGTGCCAGCAGTTACAATTTCAACTACAATGAGCAGTTCTTC
CDR3aa: CASSYNFNYNEQFF

j_gene: TRBJ1-6
len: 12
d_gene: -
abundance: -
v_gene: TRBV14
CDR3nt: TGTGCCAGCAGCCAAGCGGGGTCACCCCTCCACTTT
CDR3aa: CASSQAGSPLHF

j_gene: TRBJ1-5
len: 14
d_gene: -
abundance: -
v_gene: TRBV2
CDR3nt: TGTGCCAGCAGGTGGACAGATAGCAATCAGCCCCAGCATTTT
CDR3aa: CASRWTDSNQPQHF

j_gene: TRBJ2-1
len: 18
d_gene: TRBD2
abundance: -
v_gene: TRBV19
CDR3nt: TGTGCCAGTAGTATTAGAGGACTAGCGGGGGGCTCCTACAATGAGCAGTTCTTC
CDR3aa: CASSIRGLAGGSYNEQFF

j_gene: TRBJ2-5
len: 19
d_gene: TRBD2
abundance: -
v_gene: TRBV5-1
CDR3nt: TGCGCCAGCAGCCCCTACTTACCTAGCGGGAAAACTTTTCAAGAGACCCAGTACTTC
CDR3aa: CASSPYLPSGKTFQETQYF

j_gene: TRBJ2-3
len: 15
d_gene: TRBD1
abundance: -
v_gene: TRBV5-6
CDR3nt: TGTGCCAGCAGCTCCAGGGGGCTTGGCACAGATACGCAGTATTTT
CDR3aa: CASSSRGLGTDTQYF

j_gene: TRBJ2-7
len: 13
d_gene: TRBD2
abundance: -
v_gene: TRBV5-1
CDR3nt: TGCGCCAGCAAGGCTAGCGGACCATACGAGCAGTACTTC
CDR3aa: CASKASGPYEQYF

j_gene: TRBJ2-7
len: 17
d_gene: TRBD2
abundance: -
v_gene: TRBV6-4
CDR3nt: TGTGCCAGCAGTGACTCGAGCCTAGCGGGAGGGCGTTACGAGCAGTACTTC
CDR3aa: CASSDSSLAGGRYEQYF

j_gene: TRBJ1-5
len: 16
d_gene: -
abundance: -
v_gene: TRBV2
CDR3nt: TGTGCCAGCAGGACGGAGACGGCCCGGGGGGATCAGCCCCAGCATTTT
CDR3aa: CASRTETARGDQPQHF

j_gene: TRBJ1-2
len: 15
d_gene: TRBD1
abundance: -
v_gene: TRBV28
CDR3nt: TGTGCCAGCAGTTTGGGGCAGGGGGCGACCTATGGCTACACCTTC
CDR3aa: CASSLGQGATYGYTF

j_gene: TRBJ2-2
len: 15
d_gene: -
abundance: -
v_gene: TRBV9
CDR3nt: TGTGCCAGCAGCGTAGGGGGTAGCGACACCGGGGAGCTGTTTTTT
CDR3aa: CASSVGGSDTGELFF

j_gene: TRBJ2-7
len: 17
d_gene: TRBD2
abundance: -
v_gene: TRBV4-3
CDR3nt: TGCGCCAGCAGCCAGATTACTCCCGGGGGGGCCACCTACGAGCAGTACTTC
CDR3aa: CASSQITPGGATYEQYF

j_gene: TRBJ2-2
len: 14
d_gene: TRBD1
abundance: -
v_gene: TRBV5-1
CDR3nt: TGCGCCAGCAGCTCCGGGACAGAAGCCGGGGAGCTGTTTTTT
CDR3aa: CASSSGTEAGELFF

j_gene: TRBJ1-1
len: 15
d_gene: TRBD1
abundance: -
v_gene: TRBV15
CDR3nt: TGTGCCACCAGCGGACGACAGGGTAAAAAGACTGAAGCTTTCTTT
CDR3aa: CATSGRQGKKTEAFF

j_gene: TRBJ2-7
len: 15
d_gene: TRBD2
abundance: -
v_gene: TRBV9
CDR3nt: TGTGCCAGCAGCCTTAGCGGGAACCCCTCCTACGAGCAGTACTTC
CDR3aa: CASSLSGNPSYEQYF

j_gene: TRBJ2-7
len: 15
d_gene: -
abundance: few
v_gene: TRBV6-6
CDR3nt: TGTGCCAGCAGTTACCGTGTGGTTCCAACTGGCGAGCAGTACTTC
CDR3aa: CASSYRVVPTGEQYF

j_gene: TRBJ1-2
len: 11
d_gene: -
abundance: -
v_gene: TRBV12-5
CDR3nt: TGTGCTAGTGGTGCGGGCTATGGCTACACCTTC
CDR3aa: CASGAGYGYTF

j_gene: TRBJ2-3
len: 11
d_gene: -
abundance: -
v_gene: TRBV5-1
CDR3nt: TGCGCCAGCAGCGAGACAGATACGCAGTATTTT
CDR3aa: CASSETDTQYF

j_gene: TRBJ2-7
len: 14
d_gene: TRBD1
abundance: -
v_gene: TRBV10-3
CDR3nt: TGTGCCATCAGTGCGGGACAGGGTTCGGGCGAGCAGTACTTC
CDR3aa: CAISAGQGSGEQYF

j_gene: TRBJ2-7
len: 14
d_gene: -
abundance: few
v_gene: TRBV5-1
CDR3nt: TGCGCCAGCAGCTTGGGTGACCCTAGCTACGAGCAGTACTTC
CDR3aa: CASSLGDPSYEQYF

j_gene: TRBJ2-5
len: 17
d_gene: TRBD1
abundance: -
v_gene: TRBV5-1
CDR3nt: TGCGCCAGCAGCTTGGCCCCAGGACAGGGGGTGGAAGAGACCCAGTACTTC
CDR3aa: CASSLAPGQGVEETQYF

j_gene: TRBJ1-1
len: 15
d_gene: -
abundance: -
v_gene: TRBV7-9
CDR3nt: TGTTCCAGCAGCTTAGAGGCTCGGGGGAACACTGAAGCTTTCTTT
CDR3aa: CSSSLEARGNTEAFF

j_gene: TRBJ2-2
len: 17
d_gene: TRBD2
abundance: -
v_gene: TRBV5-1
CDR3nt: TGCGCCAGCACCTCCGGACTAGCGGGAGCGTGGACCGGGGAGCTGTTTTTT
CDR3aa: CASTSGLAGAWTGELFF

j_gene: TRBJ2-5
len: 14
d_gene: -
abundance: -
v_gene: TRBV4-1
CDR3nt: TGCGCCAGCAGCCAAGTGCAGGGCCAAGAGACCCAGTACTTC
CDR3aa: CASSQVQGQETQYF

j_gene: TRBJ2-1
len: 15
d_gene: TRBD2
abundance: -
v_gene: TRBV7-9
CDR3nt: TGTGCCAGCAGCCCGACTAGCCCCTCCTACAATGAGCAGTTCTTC
CDR3aa: CASSPTSPSYNEQFF

j_gene: TRBJ2-3
len: 15
d_gene: TRBD2
abundance: -
v_gene: TRBV6-5
CDR3nt: TGTGCCAGCAGACCTACTAGCGGCCGCACAGATACGCAGTATTTT
CDR3aa: CASRPTSGRTDTQYF

j_gene: TRBJ2-1
len: 14
d_gene: -
abundance: -
v_gene: TRBV30
CDR3nt: TGTGCCTGGAGTTTAGCGGTGACCTACAATGGGCAGTTCTTC
CDR3aa: CAWSLAVTYNGQFF

j_gene: TRBJ2-3
len: 15
d_gene: TRBD2
abundance: -
v_gene: TRBV7-6
CDR3nt: TGTGCCAGCAGCGCGACTAGCGGGAGCGGGGATACGCAGTATTTT
CDR3aa: CASSATSGSGDTQYF

j_gene: TRBJ2-5
len: 15
d_gene: TRBD1
abundance: -
v_gene: TRBV28
CDR3nt: TGTGCCAGCAGGGGAGGGACAGGGGGCCGGGAGACCCAGTACTTC
CDR3aa: CASRGGTGGRETQYF

j_gene: TRBJ2-7
len: 16
d_gene: -
abundance: -
v_gene: TRBV14
CDR3nt: TGTGCCAGCAGCCAAGCTTTTCCGGGAGCTACCCACGAGCAGTACTTC
CDR3aa: CASSQAFPGATHEQYF

j_gene: TRBJ2-3
len: 15
d_gene: -
abundance: once
v_gene: TRBV14
CDR3nt: TGTGCCAGCAGCCAATCGGGACATAGCACAGATACGCAGTATTTT
CDR3aa: CASSQSGHSTDTQYF

j_gene: TRBJ1-1
len: 15
d_gene: -
abundance: -
v_gene: TRBV15
CDR3nt: TGTGCCACCAGCTTGCAGAACAGGGAGCTTGTTGAAGCTTTCTTT
CDR3aa: CATSLQNRELVEAFF

j_gene: TRBJ2-6
len: 15
d_gene: -
abundance: -
v_gene: TRBV7-9
CDR3nt: TGTGCCAGCAGCTACGGGACAACTGGGGCCAACGTCCTGACTTTC
CDR3aa: CASSYGTTGANVLTF

j_gene: TRBJ1-1
len: 15
d_gene: -
abundance: -
v_gene: TRBV13
CDR3nt: TGTGCCAGCAGCTTAGGGACGGCGGGGAGCACTGAAGCTTTCTTT
CDR3aa: CASSLGTAGSTEAFF

j_gene: TRBJ1-5
len: 15
d_gene: -
abundance: -
v_gene: TRBV28
CDR3nt: TGTGCCAGCAGTTCACCGTTGAGGGGCAATCAGCCCCAGCATTTT
CDR3aa: CASSSPLRGNQPQHF

j_gene: TRBJ1-3
len: 17
d_gene: -
abundance: -
v_gene: TRBV28
CDR3nt: TGTGCCAGCAGTTTATCGGTGGGCCCCAACTCTGGAAACACCATATATTTT
CDR3aa: CASSLSVGPNSGNTIYF

j_gene: TRBJ1-1
len: 16
d_gene: TRBD1
abundance: few
v_gene: TRBV18
CDR3nt: TGTGCCAGCTCACCACTAATTGGACAGGGGATCGCTGAAGCTTTCTTT
CDR3aa: CASSPLIGQGIAEAFF

j_gene: TRBJ1-5
len: 14
d_gene: -
abundance: -
v_gene: TRBV6-6
CDR3nt: TGTGCCAGCACGCAAGGAGATAGCAATCAGCCCCAGCATTTT
CDR3aa: CASTQGDSNQPQHF

j_gene: TRBJ2-1
len: 15
d_gene: TRBD2
abundance: -
v_gene: TRBV4-1
CDR3nt: TGCGCCAGCCGGAGGACTAGCGGGAGTGGCAATGAGCAGTTCTTC
CDR3aa: CASRRTSGSGNEQFF

j_gene: TRBJ1-2
len: 14
d_gene: -
abundance: -
v_gene: TRBV7-2
CDR3nt: TGTGCCAGCAGCTTAGGACAGGCCCTCTATGGCTACACCTTC
CDR3aa: CASSLGQALYGYTF

j_gene: TRBJ2-1
len: 19
d_gene: TRBD2
abundance: -
v_gene: TRBV27
CDR3nt: TGTGCCAGCAGTCCTTCCACGACTAGCGGGAGGTCTTCTTACAATGAGCAGTTCTTC
CDR3aa: CASSPSTTSGRSSYNEQFF

j_gene: TRBJ2-7
len: 13
d_gene: -
abundance: -
v_gene: TRBV11-3
CDR3nt: TGTGCCAGCAGCTTGGGCCCCTCGGGAGAGCAGTACTTC
CDR3aa: CASSLGPSGEQYF

j_gene: TRBJ2-7
len: 14
d_gene: TRBD1
abundance: few
v_gene: TRBV19
CDR3nt: TGTGCCAGTAGTATCGGACAGGGTTGCTACGAGCAGTACTTC
CDR3aa: CASSIGQGCYEQYF

j_gene: TRBJ1-1
len: 14
d_gene: TRBD1
abundance: -
v_gene: TRBV2
CDR3nt: TGTGCCAGCGGGGGACAGCGGGTTGGCACTGAAGCTTTCTTT
CDR3aa: CASGGQRVGTEAFF

j_gene: TRBJ2-1
len: 13
d_gene: -
abundance: -
v_gene: TRBV6-1
CDR3nt: TGTGCCAGCAGCCCCGGGGGGCGGAATGAGCAGTTCTTC
CDR3aa: CASSPGGRNEQFF

j_gene: TRBJ2-7
len: 14
d_gene: -
abundance: once
v_gene: TRBV7-9
CDR3nt: TGTGCCAGCAGGAGGGGGGGGGAAGCCTACGAGCAGTACTTC
CDR3aa: CASRRGGEAYEQYF

j_gene: TRBJ2-7
len: 11
d_gene: TRBD1
abundance: -
v_gene: TRBV6-7
CDR3nt: TGTGTACAACAGGGGATGGGTGAGCAGTACTTC
CDR3aa: CVQQGMGEQYF

j_gene: TRBJ2-2
len: 15
d_gene: TRBD2
abundance: -
v_gene: TRBV7-2
CDR3nt: TGTGCCAGCAAAAGGGGCGGGAGGGCCGCCGGGGAGCTGTTTTTT
CDR3aa: CASKRGGRAAGELFF